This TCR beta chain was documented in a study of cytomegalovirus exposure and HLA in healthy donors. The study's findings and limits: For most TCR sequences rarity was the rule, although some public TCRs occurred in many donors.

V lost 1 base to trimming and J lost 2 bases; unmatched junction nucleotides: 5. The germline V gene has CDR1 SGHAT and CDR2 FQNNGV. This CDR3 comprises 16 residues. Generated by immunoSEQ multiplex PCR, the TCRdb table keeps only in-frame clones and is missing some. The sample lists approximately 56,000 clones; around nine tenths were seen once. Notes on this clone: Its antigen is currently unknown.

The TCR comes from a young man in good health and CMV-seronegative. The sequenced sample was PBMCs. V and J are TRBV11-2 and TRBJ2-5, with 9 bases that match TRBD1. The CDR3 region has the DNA TGTGCCAGCAGCTTAGGGCCAGGGACAGGGCAAGAGACCCAGTACTTC. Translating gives CASSLGPGTGQETQYF.